Listed here are 27 T cell receptor beta chains from one sample, sequenced in a study of shared clonotypes between healthy human individuals. Here immunoSEQ multiplex PCR was the method, and the copy in TCRdb shows in-frame clones only, minus some. In the table there are some 2,000,000 clones, 90% to 95% of which are singletons. Material for sequencing was naive CD4+ T cells sorted from blood. Noted subset: CD45RA+ positively selected. The receptors originated from a man between 18 and 29 years old in good health.

This chain joins TRBV30 and TRBJ2-1; D might be TRBD1 or TRBD2, each matching 6 bases. The germline V and J ends were trimmed by 4 bases and 9 bases, with 13 bases remaining between them. This CDR3 is built from 12 residues. Germline assignment: CDR1 GTSNPN and CDR2 SVGIG (reference sequence). The CDR3: CAWNLQGGEQFF. The CDR3 DNA reads TGTGCCTGGAACTTACAGGGAGGTGAGCAGTTCTTC.

This chain links TRBV7-2 with TRBJ2-3; 7 bases are shared with TRBD1. The CDR3 totals 15 residues. Trimming took 8 bases from V and 1 from J; bases not matched to a gene: 9. CDR1 is SGHTA, CDR2 FQGNSA, per germline. The CDR3 protein is CASEEEGGGTDTQYF. In nucleotides, the CDR3 is TGTGCCAGCGAAGAGGAAGGGGGCGGCACAGATACGCAGTATTTT.

The rearrangement joins TRBV18 to TRBJ1-3; TRBD1 might be the D (5 bases). The CDR3 spans 14 residues. Per the germline V gene, CDR1 is KGHSH and CDR2 is LQKENI. Trimming cost V 8 bases and J 0 bases, with 11 bases left between them. CDR3 protein: CASAGVLSGNTIYF. DNA of the CDR3: TGTGCCAGCGCGGGGGTCCTCTCTGGAAACACCATATATTTT.

This chain connects TRBV27 to TRBJ2-1; the match to TRBD1 covers 7 bases. CDR1 is MNHEY and CDR2 is SMNVEV in the germline V gene (reference sequence). The CDR3 spans 17 residues. Trimming cost V 6 bases and J 3 bases; bases outside gene matches: 14. CDR3 loop: CASRRYGQETNYNEQFF. Written as DNA, the CDR3 is TGTGCCAGCAGGCGCTACGGACAGGAAACCAACTACAATGAGCAGTTCTTC.

This clone was seen once. This chain joins TRBV5-2 and TRBJ1-3; TRBD1, as called in the table, went unchecked against the DNA. TRBV5-2 represents a pseudogene. CDR3 length: 17 residues. CDR3 nucleotides: TGCGCCAGCAGCCAGGGGGGAGTCGGGGGTATGGAAAACACCATATATTTT. This translates into CASSQGGVGGMENTIYF.

About this clone itself: The same CDR3 is also encoded by other DNA sequences in this sample. V and J are TRBV18 and TRBJ2-5; a weak D match, TRBD2 (6 bases). This CDR3 has 14 amino acids. The germline CDR1 and CDR2 sequences are KGHSH and LQKENI. Trimming removed 0 bases at V and 5 bases at J, with 10 bases between. CDR3: CASSPPAGGETQYF. The DNA of the CDR3 is TGTGCCAGCTCACCACCTGCTGGGGGGGAGACCCAGTACTTC. The full variable domain, its missing parts supplied by reference TRBV18 and TRBJ2-5, is NAGVMQNPRHLVRRRGQEARLRCSPMKGHSHVYWYRQLPEEGLKFMVYLQKENIIDESGMPKERFSAEFPKEGPSILRIQQVVRGDSAAYFCASSPPAGGETQYFGPGTRLLVL.

The V call is TRBV5-1, the J call TRBJ2-1; a weak D match, TRBD2 (7 bases). The CDR3 is 16 amino acids. In germline, CDR1 is SGHRS, CDR2 YFSETQ. V lost 4 bases, J lost 9 bases, and 23 bases lay in between. CDR3 sequence (DNA): TGCGCCAGCAGCCCCTTAGGGGGGGGCGGCCTGGGTGAGCAGTTCTTC. Its protein product is CASSPLGGGGLGEQFF.

The chain recombines TRBV5-1 with TRBJ1-4; 9 nucleotides align to TRBD1. Losses at the gene ends were 1 base for V and 8 bases for J; bases not matched to a gene: 6. Germline V gene lookup returns CDR1 SGHRS and CDR2 YFSETQ. The CDR3 consists of 15 residues. The CDR3: CASSLWTGAGEKLFF. Written as DNA, the CDR3 is TGCGCCAGCAGCTTGTGGACAGGGGCGGGGGAAAAACTGTTTTTT. The full variable domain, in which reference TRBV5-1 and TRBJ1-4 provide the parts outside the CDR3, is KAGVTQTPRYLIKTRGQQVTLSCSPISGHRSVSWYQQTPGQGLQFLFEYFSETQRNKGNFPGRFSGRQFSNSRSEMNVSTLELGDSALYLCASSLWTGAGEKLFFGSGTQLSVL.

The count of this clone is one. The chain carries TRBV5-4 and TRBJ2-5; D ambiguous. The V gene's germline CDR1 is SGHNT and CDR2 YYREEE (reference sequence). The V gene lost 0 bases and the J gene lost 3 bases, with 9 bases spanning the gap. The CDR3 runs to 14 residues. The CDR3 DNA sequence: TGTGCCAGCAGCTTGGCCTCTAGGAAAGAGACCCAGTACTTC. This gives the protein CASSLASRKETQYF.

This chain uses TRBV28 with TRBJ1-6; a weak D match, TRBD1 (6 bases). V dropped 2 bases and J dropped 10 bases, with 18 bases sitting between them. The germline V gene has CDR1 MDHEN and CDR2 SYDVKM. This CDR3 is 16 amino acids long. The CDR3 sequence: CASSLLPVTGSSPLHF. CDR3 nucleotide sequence: TGTGCCAGCAGTTTACTGCCCGTGACAGGTTCCTCACCCCTCCACTTT.

The rearrangement uses TRBV28 and TRBJ1-2; D remains ambiguous. The CDR3 is 14 residues long. The V gene lost 6 bases and the J gene lost 4 bases, with 15 bases spanning the gap. CDR1 is MDHEN, CDR2 SYDVKM, per germline. The CDR3 region has the DNA TGTGCCAGCAGACCTCCTGACGGCTTCTATGGCTACACCTTC. It encodes CASRPPDGFYGYTF.

This chain connects TRBV6-5 to TRBJ1-2; 7 positions match TRBD1. This CDR3 is built from 12 residues. V was pared by 2 bases and J by 7 bases, with 1 base of the junction left unmatched. The germline CDR1 and CDR2 sequences are MNHEY and SVGAGI. The CDR3 DNA is TGTGCCAGCAGTTACGACAGGGCTGGCTACACCTTC. Translating gives CASSYDRAGYTF.

This chain uses TRBV28 with TRBJ2-4; a weak D match, TRBD2 (7 bases). Germline CDR1 reads MDHEN; CDR2 reads SYDVKM. This CDR3 is 15 amino acids long. Trimming cost V 4 bases and J 8 bases, with 18 bases left between them. As DNA, the CDR3 is TGTGCCAGCAGTTCCCCCGGGGGGCCATGGGACATTCAGTACTTC. Residues: CASSSPGGPWDIQYF.

Note on this clone: A clone one base away is much larger, so this may be a read error. The same CDR3 can be traced to other DNA sequences in this sample. The genes are TRBV29-1 and TRBJ1-2, with TRBD1 as a possible D gene (5 bases). Germline values: CDR1 SQVTM, CDR2 ANQGSEA. V gave up 3 bases and J gave up 3 bases, with 8 bases separating them. CDR3 length equals 12 residues. CDR3 coding DNA: TGCAGCGTTGAGGTGGGGGACTATGGCTACACCTTC. Its protein is CSVEVGDYGYTF. The full variable domain, its missing parts supplied by reference TRBV29-1 and TRBJ1-2, is SAVISQKPSRDICQRGTSLTIQCQVDSQVTMMFWYRQQPGQSLTLIATANQGSEATYESGFVIDKFPISRPNLTFSTLTVSNMSPEDSSIYLCSVEVGDYGYTFGSGTRLTVV.

Concerning this clone: Sequence at one end of the junction differs from germline and may be a read error. This chain connects TRBV10-3 to TRBJ1-5; 9 bases fit TRBD1. In germline, CDR1 is ENHRY, CDR2 SYGVKD. This CDR3 comprises 16 residues. The CDR3 sequence: CASSRDREISNQPQHF. Written as DNA, the CDR3 is TGTGCCAGCAGTCGGGACAGGGAGATAAGCAATCAGCCCCAGCATTTT.

J is TRBJ1-4 and V is TRBV30; 10 bases are a match to TRBD1. Germline CDR1 GTSNPN, CDR2 SVGIG (reference sequence). The CDR3 is 12 residues long. V lost 8 bases and J lost 7; bases outside the gene matches: 4. The CDR3 sequence is CARGQGGEKLFF. CDR3 coding DNA: TGTGCCCGCGGACAGGGGGGTGAAAAACTGTTTTTT. Looking up the rest from reference TRBV30 and TRBJ1-4 gives the full variable domain: SQTIHQWPATLVQPVGSPLSLECTVEGTSNPNLYWYRQAAGRGLQLLFYSVGIGQISSEVPQNLSASRPQDRQFILSSKKLLLSDSGFYLCARGQGGEKLFFGSGTQLSVL.

Notes on this clone: Given a much more abundant clone one base away, this may be a read error. The rearrangement links TRBV6-6 to TRBJ2-5; unclear D gene. The V end was cut by 5 bases, the J end by 1 base, with 2 bases between. The germline V gene has CDR1 MNHNY and CDR2 SVGAGI (reference sequence). The CDR3 has 11 residues. The CDR3 protein is CASSTQETQYF. In nucleotides, the CDR3 is TGTGCCAGCAGTACCCAAGAGACCCAGTACTTC.

The rearrangement links TRBV5-6 to TRBJ1-2, with D maybe TRBD1 (6 bases). Between the trimmed V and J ends, which lost 0 bases and 0 bases, there was a span of 15 bases. Germline V gene lookup returns CDR1 SGHDT and CDR2 YYEEEE. This CDR3 is built from 17 residues. The CDR3 region is CASSLGDKGGANYGYTF. CDR3 DNA sequence: TGTGCCAGCAGCTTGGGTGATAAGGGGGGAGCTAACTATGGCTACACCTTC.

The rearrangement uses TRBV9 and TRBJ2-7; D gene unclear. Deletions cut 0 bases from V and 1 base from J, with 11 bases between. There are 15 residues in the CDR3. Germline CDR1 is SGDLS and CDR2 is YYNGEE. CDR3 residues: CASSVDGGASYEQYF. The DNA for the CDR3 is TGTGCCAGCAGCGTAGATGGTGGCGCATCCTACGAGCAGTACTTC.

The J gene is TRBJ1-5, the V gene TRBV6-1; the D gene is possibly TRBD1 (6 bases). In germline, CDR1 is MNHNS, CDR2 SASEGT. Trimming took 4 bases from V and 0 from J, leaving 10 bases between them. The length of the CDR3 is 15 residues. CDR3 region: CASSGDTYSNQPQHF. DNA for the CDR3: TGTGCCAGCAGTGGGGACACCTATAGCAATCAGCCCCAGCATTTT.

The chain joins TRBV7-2 to TRBJ2-2; 11 bases fit TRBD2. Trimming at V came to 1 base and at J to 4 bases, leaving 5 bases not matched to a gene. The CDR3 consists of 17 residues. Looked up from germline, CDR1 is SGHTA and CDR2 is FQGNSA. CDR3 nucleotides: TGTGCCAGCAGCTTAGGAGGGACTAGCGGAGTCACCGGGGAGCTGTTTTTT. This encodes CASSLGGTSGVTGELFF.

In the case of this clone: The junction differs from germline at one of its ends, possibly a read error. V gene TRBV7-7 combines with J gene TRBJ2-1, with 12 bases that match TRBD2. The CDR3 is 15 residues long. The germline CDR1 and CDR2 sequences are SSHAT and FNYEAQ (reference sequence). The CDR3 region has the DNA TGTGCTAGCAGCTCGCGACTAGCGGGGGACAATGAGCAGTTCTTC. It specifies CASSSRLAGDNEQFF.

This sequence joins TRBV28 and TRBJ2-1, with 7 bases aligning to TRBD2. The CDR3 loop spans 15 amino acids. CDR1 is MDHEN, CDR2 SYDVKM, per germline. The junction had 6 bases not matched to a gene; V was cut back by 3 bases and J by 4 bases. The CDR3 spells CASSLVSGGYNEQFF. The CDR3 bases are TGTGCCAGCAGTTTGGTGTCGGGGGGATACAATGAGCAGTTCTTC.

Comments on this clone: Sequence at one end of the junction differs from germline and may be a read error. V is TRBV11-2 and J is TRBJ1-2; 8 bases line up with TRBD1. This CDR3 has 13 amino acids. CDR1 is SGHAT and CDR2 is FQNNGV in the germline V gene. CDR3 protein: CASSLDRGRGYTF. For the CDR3, the DNA is TGTGCCAGCAGCCTAGACAGGGGAAGAGGCTACACCTTC.

This rearrangement joins TRBV30 to TRBJ2-3; 8 bases map to TRBD2. This CDR3 comprises 15 residues. V shed 2 bases, J shed 4 bases, and the junction held 8 bases outside the gene matches. Germline V gives CDR1 GTSNPN, CDR2 SVGIG (reference sequence). This chain's CDR3 is CAWSSLAGSPDTQYF. CDR3 in DNA: TGTGCCTGGAGTAGTTTAGCGGGATCACCAGATACGCAGTATTTT. Filled out from reference TRBV30 and TRBJ2-3, the complete variable domain reads SQTIHQWPATLVQPVGSPLSLECTVEGTSNPNLYWYRQAAGRGLQLLFYSVGIGQISSEVPQNLSASRPQDRQFILSSKKLLLSDSGFYLCAWSSLAGSPDTQYFGPGTRLTVL.

CDR3 protein: CASSSQGSGNSPLHF. CDR3 DNA sequence: TGTGCCAGCAGTTCCCAGGGAAGTGGGAATTCACCCCTCCACTTT. The V gene is TRBV28, the J gene TRBJ1-6; maybe TRBD1 (5 bases). Deletions cut 4 bases from V and 7 bases from J, with 14 bases between. The CDR3 totals 15 residues. Germline V gene data show CDR1 as MDHEN and CDR2 as SYDVKM.

The rearrangement joins TRBV2 to TRBJ1-3; D is unclear. V was clipped by 0 bases and J by 2 bases, with 8 bases between them. Per the germline V gene, CDR1 is SNHLY and CDR2 is FYNNEI. The CDR3 contains 15 residues. The CDR3 sequence is CASSEALRTGNTIYF. CDR3 in DNA: TGTGCCAGCAGTGAAGCGCTTAGGACTGGAAACACCATATATTTT.